These 5 T cell receptor beta chains were all obtained from the same sample, sequenced in a study of T cells in localized non-small cell lung cancer. This table comes from immunoSEQ multiplex PCR, and its TCRdb copy is limited to in-frame clones, with some not included. The data show around 36,000 clones, around 79% seen once. Sequencing used PBMCs, obtained before any cancer treatment. These receptors all stem from a woman between 35 and 75 years old with stage II squamous cell lung carcinoma.

This rearrangement joins TRBV28 to TRBJ1-4; perhaps TRBD1 as D (6 bases). There are 15 residues in the CDR3. CDR1 and CDR2 (germline): MDHEN, SYDVKM. V was pared by 5 bases and J by 4 bases, with 14 bases between. The CDR3 reads CASSGRTEDNEKLFF. The CDR3, as DNA: TGTGCCAGCAGTGGAAGGACAGAAGATAATGAAAAACTGTTTTTT. The complete variable domain, with remaining parts taken from reference TRBV28 and TRBJ1-4, reads DVKVTQSSRYLVKRTGEKVFLECVQDMDHENMFWYRQDPGLGLRLIYFSYDVKMKEKGDIPEGYSVSREKKERFSLILESASTNQTSMYLCASSGRTEDNEKLFFGSGTQLSVL.

This chain connects TRBV6-5 to TRBJ1-1, with D possibly TRBD1 on 5 matching bases. This CDR3 has 14 amino acids. Trimming pared 10 bases from V and 1 base from J, leaving 16 bases between. Germline lookup yields CDR1 MNHEY and CDR2 SVGAGI. In DNA, the CDR3 is TGTGCCACGGGTTTTAGGAGGGGGAACACTGAAGCTTTCTTT. Its translation: CATGFRRGNTEAFF.

The J gene is TRBJ1-3, the V gene TRBV7-2; D is possibly TRBD1 (5 bases). The CDR3 runs 13 residues. Germline lookup yields CDR1 SGHTA and CDR2 FQGNSA. V gave up 7 bases and J gave up 4 bases, with 11 bases separating them. The CDR3 DNA reads TGTGCCAGCACCCCGGGGGGGGGAAACACCATATATTTT. Its translation is CASTPGGGNTIYF.

The rearrangement links TRBV28 to TRBJ2-7, with 7 bases matching TRBD2. V shed 2 bases, J shed 3 bases, and the junction held 1 base outside the gene matches. Germline V CDR1 and CDR2: MDHEN, SYDVKM. The length of the CDR3 is 13 residues. CDR3 residues: CASSLGGGYEQYV. CDR3 bases: TGTGCCAGCAGTTTAGGCGGGGGCTACGAGCAGTACGTC.

CDR3 residues: CASSLRGAEAFF. The CDR3 coding sequence is TGTGCCAGCAGTTTACGGGGGGCTGAAGCTTTCTTT. The rearrangement uses TRBV28 and TRBJ1-1, with D possibly matching TRBD1 (5 bases). V dropped 2 bases and J dropped 6 bases, with 7 bases sitting between them. Germline V CDR1 and CDR2: MDHEN, SYDVKM. The length of the CDR3 is 12 residues.